A selection of T cell receptor beta chains follows, all from one sample in a study of T cell clonotyping in hematopoietic cell transplantation. TCRdb's copy holds only in-frame clones and misses some; the assay was immunoSEQ multiplex PCR. The sample shows around 15,000 clones, 93% of them seen only once. Sample: peripheral blood mononuclear cells, taken before stem cell transplant. Receptors originate from a man aged 18 to 29 with biphenotypic leukemia. Some clones in this sample may be carry-over from other donors' samples. The CDR3 runs from the conserved cysteine through the conserved F or W. A D gene is named only where the DNA matches it firmly. Clone sizes are given selectively: once, few, many, or a class where the clone is expanded.

>17|TRBV19|.|TRBJ2-5|TRBD1
TGTGCCAGTAGTATATTTTCTGGACAGGGGGCTGGGAAGACCCAGTACTTC
CASSIFSGQGAGKTQYF
>14|TRBV5-1|.|TRBJ2-1|.
TGCGCCAGCAGCGGTTACCAGGGGGGGGGTGAGCAGTTCTTC
CASSGYQGGGEQFF
>12|TRBV5-4|.|TRBJ2-1|.
TGTGCCAGCAGCTTCCAACGCGATGAGCAGTTCTTC
CASSFQRDEQFF
>13|TRBV29-1|.|TRBJ1-1|.
TGCAGCGTAAGACAGCCTTTGAACACTGAAGCTTTCTTT
CSVRQPLNTEAFF
>15|TRBV11-2|.|TRBJ1-3|TRBD1
TGTGCCAGCAGCAAAACAGGGGCCTTCGGAAACACCATATATTTT
CASSKTGAFGNTIYF
>16|TRBV30|once|TRBJ1-5|.
TGTGCCTGGAGTCTAAGGGGATCAGTTGGCAATCAGCCCCAGCATTTT
CAWSLRGSVGNQPQHF
>15|TRBV30|.|TRBJ2-7|TRBD1
TGTGCCTGGTTAGAGACAGGGGGGGCAACCTACGAGCAGTACTTC
CAWLETGGATYEQYF
>15|TRBV5-4|.|TRBJ2-7|.
TGTGCCAGCAGCTTTAATCCCGGGACCGGCTACGAGCAGTACTTC
CASSFNPGTGYEQYF
>13|TRBV29-1|.|TRBJ1-5|.
TGCAGCGTCATGACGGGTATTGGTCAGCCCCAGCATTTT
CSVMTGIGQPQHF
>12|TRBV30|.|TRBJ2-7|.
TGTGCCTGGACCCCTGGCCCGGGTGAGCAGTACTTC
CAWTPGPGEQYF
>12|TRBV5-4|.|TRBJ2-1|TRBD1
TGTGCCAGCAGCTTTTCAGGGGGCAAGCAGTTCTTC
CASSFSGGKQFF
>14|TRBV5-6|.|TRBJ1-6|.
TGTGCCAGCAGCCCCCAGGGCAGGAATTCACCCCTCCACTTT
CASSPQGRNSPLHF
>15|TRBV14|.|TRBJ1-1|TRBD1
TGTGCCAGCAGCCAAGGGACAGGGTGGGACACTGAAGCTTTCTTT
CASSQGTGWDTEAFF
>12|TRBV30|.|TRBJ1-2|.
TGTGCCTGGATCCGGGGAAACTATGGCTACACCTTC
CAWIRGNYGYTF
>13|TRBV6-5|.|TRBJ2-5|.
TGTGCCAGCAGTCCAGGGTCCTTGGAGACCCAGTACTTC
CASSPGSLETQYF
>12|TRBV6-5|.|TRBJ1-6|.
TGTGCCAGCACCGGGGGACGGTCACCCCTCCACTTT
CASTGGRSPLHF
>14|TRBV7-2|.|TRBJ2-3|TRBD2
TGTGCCAGCAGCCCGACTAGCGGTTTAGATACGCAGTATTTT
CASSPTSGLDTQYF
>13|TRBV27|few|TRBJ2-7|.
TGTGCCAGCAGTTTGGCAGGGGACTACGAGCAGTACTTC
CASSLAGDYEQYF
>14|TRBV5-6|.|TRBJ1-5|.
TGTGCCAGCAGCTTGAAGGATGGCAATCAGCCCCAGCATTTT
CASSLKDGNQPQHF
>15|TRBV7-9|.|TRBJ2-5|TRBD1
TGTGCCAGCAGCCCGACGGACAGGGGTGAGGAGACCCAGTACTTC
CASSPTDRGEETQYF
>13|TRBV27|once|TRBJ2-7|TRBD1
TGTGCCAGCAGTGGGACAGGGTCGTACGAGCAGTACTTC
CASSGTGSYEQYF
>13|TRBV28|.|TRBJ1-5|.
TGTGCCAGCAGTTCCCCGCCCAATCAGCCCCAGCATTTT
CASSSPPNQPQHF
>15|TRBV5-6|.|TRBJ2-3|TRBD2
TGTGCCAGCAGCCGGGGGGGACTGTCCACAGATACGCAGTATTTT
CASSRGGLSTDTQYF
>13|TRBV4-3|.|TRBJ1-2|.
TGCGCCAGCAGCCAAGATCAGGGTGGGGGCTACACCTTC
CASSQDQGGGYTF
>16|TRBV5-1|.|TRBJ1-2|TRBD1
TGCGCCAGCAGCCCAGGTCCGGGACAGGGTTTTTATGGCTACACCTTC
CASSPGPGQGFYGYTF
>11|TRBV15|.|TRBJ2-7|.
TGTGCCACCAGCAGAGGAATAGGTATGGACTTC
CATSRGIGMDF
>13|TRBV10-3|once|TRBJ1-1|.
TGTGCCATCGAGTCGGGCAGCCACACTGAAGCTTTCTTT
CAIESGSHTEAFF
>14|TRBV9|once|TRBJ1-6|.
TGTGCCAGCAGCGTAGTACCAGATAATTCACCCCTCCACTTT
CASSVVPDNSPLHF
>13|TRBV30|.|TRBJ1-1|.
TGTGCCTGGAGTGTATCGGGGGCCCTTGAAGCTTTCTTT
CAWSVSGALEAFF
>15|TRBV6-4|.|TRBJ2-3|TRBD2
TGTGCCAGCAGTGACGGTGGGGGGGGCACAGATACGCAGTATTTT
CASSDGGGGTDTQYF
>16|TRBV2|.|TRBJ1-5|TRBD1
TGTGCCAGCAGTTTATTACCGGGACAGGGGAATCAGCCCCAGCATTTT
CASSLLPGQGNQPQHF